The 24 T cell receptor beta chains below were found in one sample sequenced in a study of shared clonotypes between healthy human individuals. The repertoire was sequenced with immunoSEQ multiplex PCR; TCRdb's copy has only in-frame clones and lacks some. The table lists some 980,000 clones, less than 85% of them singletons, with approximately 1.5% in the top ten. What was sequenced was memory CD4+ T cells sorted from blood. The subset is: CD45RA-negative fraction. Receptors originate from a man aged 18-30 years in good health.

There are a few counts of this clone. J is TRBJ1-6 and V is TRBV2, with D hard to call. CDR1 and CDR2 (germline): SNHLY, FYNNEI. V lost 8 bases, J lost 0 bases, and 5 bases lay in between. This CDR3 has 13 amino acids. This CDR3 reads CASSISYNSPLHF. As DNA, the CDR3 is TGTGCCAGCTCTATCTCCTATAATTCACCCCTCCACTTT. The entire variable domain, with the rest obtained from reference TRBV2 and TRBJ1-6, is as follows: EPEVTQTPSHQVTQMGQEVILRCVPISNHLYFYWYRQILGQKVEFLVSFYNNEISEKSEIFDDQFSVERPDGSNFTLKIRSTKLEDSAMYFCASSISYNSPLHFGNGTRLTVT.

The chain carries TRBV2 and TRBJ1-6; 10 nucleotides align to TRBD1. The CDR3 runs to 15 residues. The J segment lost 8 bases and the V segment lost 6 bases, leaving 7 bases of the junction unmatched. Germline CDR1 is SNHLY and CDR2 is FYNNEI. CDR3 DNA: TGTGCCAGCAGGAGGGGGACAGGGGCGGATTCACCCCTCCACTTT. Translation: CASRRGTGADSPLHF.

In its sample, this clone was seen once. CDR3 DNA: TGTGCCAGCAGCTTGGCCGGGCGGGGGATGATGAACACTGAAGCTTTCTTT. Amino acid sequence: CASSLAGRGMMNTEAFF. The chain is built from TRBV5-6 and TRBJ1-1; D may be TRBD1 (5 bases). Per germline, CDR1 SGHDT and CDR2 YYEEEE. V dropped 0 bases and J dropped 0 bases, with 15 bases sitting between them. CDR3 length: 17 residues.

The CDR3 DNA is TGTGCCAGTAGTTATGAGGGACTAGCGGAGCAGTTCTTC. It codes for CASSYEGLAEQFF. This chain joins TRBV19 and TRBJ2-1; 10 bases agree with TRBD2. The germline gives CDR1 LNHDA, CDR2 SQIVND (reference sequence). V shed 5 bases and J 10 bases; nucleotides not matched to a gene: 5. The CDR3 is 13 amino acids.

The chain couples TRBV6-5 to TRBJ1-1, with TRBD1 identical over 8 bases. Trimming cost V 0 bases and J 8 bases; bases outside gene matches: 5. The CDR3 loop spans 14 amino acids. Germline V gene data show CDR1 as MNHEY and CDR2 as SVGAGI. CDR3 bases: TGTGCCAGCAGTTACTCGACAGGGGACGTCGAAGCTTTCTTT. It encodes CASSYSTGDVEAFF.

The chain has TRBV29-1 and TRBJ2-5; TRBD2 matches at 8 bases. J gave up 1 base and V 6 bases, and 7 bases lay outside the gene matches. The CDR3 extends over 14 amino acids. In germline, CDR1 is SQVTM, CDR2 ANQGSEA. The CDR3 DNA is TGCAGCGTCAACGGGGGGGCCACCCAAGAGACCCAGTACTTC. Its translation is CSVNGGATQETQYF.

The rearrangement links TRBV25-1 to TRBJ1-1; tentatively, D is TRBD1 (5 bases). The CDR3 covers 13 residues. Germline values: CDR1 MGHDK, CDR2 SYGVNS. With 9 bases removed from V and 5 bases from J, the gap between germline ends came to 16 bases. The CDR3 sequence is CASTGTLGTEAFF. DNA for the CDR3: TGTGCCAGTACCGGGACCCTGGGGACTGAAGCTTTCTTT.

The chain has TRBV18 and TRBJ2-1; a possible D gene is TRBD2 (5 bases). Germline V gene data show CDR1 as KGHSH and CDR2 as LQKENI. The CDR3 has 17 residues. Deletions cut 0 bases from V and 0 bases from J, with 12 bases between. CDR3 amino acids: CASSPPTQRSSYNEQFF. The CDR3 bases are TGTGCCAGCTCACCACCGACTCAGCGGAGCTCCTACAATGAGCAGTTCTTC.

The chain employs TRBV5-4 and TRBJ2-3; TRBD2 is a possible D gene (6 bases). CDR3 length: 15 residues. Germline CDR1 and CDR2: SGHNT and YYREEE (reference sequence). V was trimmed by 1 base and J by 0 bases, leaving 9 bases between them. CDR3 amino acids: CASSLTSYSTDTQYF. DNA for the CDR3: TGTGCCAGCAGCTTGACTAGCTATAGCACAGATACGCAGTATTTT.

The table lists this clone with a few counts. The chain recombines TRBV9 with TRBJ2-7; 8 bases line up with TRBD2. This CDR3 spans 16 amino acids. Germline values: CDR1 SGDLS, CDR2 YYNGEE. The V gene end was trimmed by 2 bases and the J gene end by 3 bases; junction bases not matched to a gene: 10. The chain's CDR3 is CASSVRRAGEIYEQYF. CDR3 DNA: TGTGCCAGCAGCGTTCGAAGAGCGGGAGAGATCTACGAGCAGTACTTC. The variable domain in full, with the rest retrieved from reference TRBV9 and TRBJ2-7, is DSGVTQTPKHLITATGQRVTLRCSPRSGDLSVYWYQQSLDQGLQFLIQYYNGEERAKGNILERFSAQQFPDLHSELNLSSLELGDSALYFCASSVRRAGEIYEQYFGPGTRLTVT.

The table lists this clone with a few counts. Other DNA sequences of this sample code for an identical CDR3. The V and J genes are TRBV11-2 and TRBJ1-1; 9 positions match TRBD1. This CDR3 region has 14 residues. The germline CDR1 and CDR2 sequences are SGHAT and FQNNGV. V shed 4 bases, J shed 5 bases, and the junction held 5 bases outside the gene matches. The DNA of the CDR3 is TGTGCCAGCAGCTCACAGGGGGCCGGTACTGAAGCTTTCTTT. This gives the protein CASSSQGAGTEAFF.

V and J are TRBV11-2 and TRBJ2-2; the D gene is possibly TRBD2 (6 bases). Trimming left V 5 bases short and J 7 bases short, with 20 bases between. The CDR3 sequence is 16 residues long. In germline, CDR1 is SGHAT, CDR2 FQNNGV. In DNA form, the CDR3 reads TGTGCCAGCAGCCCGCGGTGGGAGGCCGGGGGCGGGGAGCTGTTTTTT. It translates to CASSPRWEAGGGELFF.

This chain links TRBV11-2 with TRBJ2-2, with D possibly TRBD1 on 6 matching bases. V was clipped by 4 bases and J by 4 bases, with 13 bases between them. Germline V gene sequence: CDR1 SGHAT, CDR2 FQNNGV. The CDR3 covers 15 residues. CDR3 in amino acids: CASSSLRTVTGELFF. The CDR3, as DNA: TGTGCCAGCAGCTCCCTCAGGACAGTCACCGGGGAGCTGTTTTTT.

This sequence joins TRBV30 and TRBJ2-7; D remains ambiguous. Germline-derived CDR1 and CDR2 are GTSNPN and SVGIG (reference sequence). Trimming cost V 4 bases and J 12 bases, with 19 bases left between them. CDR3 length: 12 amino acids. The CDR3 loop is CAWTNGPLGPYF. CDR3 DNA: TGTGCCTGGACGAACGGCCCCCTGGGTCCGTACTTC.

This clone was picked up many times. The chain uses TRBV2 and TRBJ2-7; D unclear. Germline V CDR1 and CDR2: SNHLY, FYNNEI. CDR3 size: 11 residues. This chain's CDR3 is CAGRENYEQYF. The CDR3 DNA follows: TGTGCAGGAAGGGAAAACTACGAGCAGTACTTC.

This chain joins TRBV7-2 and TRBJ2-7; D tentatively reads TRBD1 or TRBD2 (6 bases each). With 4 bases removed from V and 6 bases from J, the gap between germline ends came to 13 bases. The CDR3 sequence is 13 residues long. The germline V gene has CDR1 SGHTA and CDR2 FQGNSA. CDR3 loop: CASSSVGGTEQYF. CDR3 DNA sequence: TGTGCCAGCAGCTCAGTAGGGGGGACCGAGCAGTACTTC.

This chain's CDR3 is CASSFPAGEKLFF. The CDR3 nucleotides read TGTGCCAGCAGTTTTCCTGCGGGTGAAAAACTGTTTTTT. The gene calls are TRBV28 and TRBJ1-4; D uncertain. The germline CDR1 and CDR2 sequences are MDHEN and SYDVKM. This CDR3 has 13 residues. The V end lost 3 bases, the J end lost 7 bases, and 9 bases lay between the germline ends.

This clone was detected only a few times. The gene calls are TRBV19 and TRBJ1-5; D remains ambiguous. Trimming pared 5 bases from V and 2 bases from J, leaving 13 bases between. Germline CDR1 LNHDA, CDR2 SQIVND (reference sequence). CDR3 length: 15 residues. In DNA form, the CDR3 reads TGTGCCAGTAGTTTTGGGATGGCTGGCAATCAGCCCCAGCATTTT. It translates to CASSFGMAGNQPQHF.

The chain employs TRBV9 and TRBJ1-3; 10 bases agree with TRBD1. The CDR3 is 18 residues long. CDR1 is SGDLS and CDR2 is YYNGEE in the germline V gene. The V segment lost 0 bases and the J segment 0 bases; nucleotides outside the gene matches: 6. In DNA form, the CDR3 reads TGTGCCAGCAGCGTAGGGGGGACAGGGGCAGCCTCTGGAAACACCATATATTTT. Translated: CASSVGGTGAASGNTIYF.

As DNA, the CDR3 is TGTGCCAGTAGTGCCGACAGCGTCTATGGCTACACCTTC. It is translated as CASSADSVYGYTF. The gene calls are TRBV19 and TRBJ1-2; D perhaps matches TRBD1 (5 bases). Trimming cost V 5 bases and J 4 bases, with 11 bases left between them. The germline V gene has CDR1 LNHDA and CDR2 SQIVND (reference sequence). The CDR3 is made up of 13 amino acids. Full variable domain (outside the CDR3, taken from reference TRBV19 and TRBJ1-2): DGGITQSPKYLFRKEGQNVTLSCEQNLNHDAMYWYRQDPGQGLRLIYYSQIVNDFQKGDIAEGYSVSREKKESFPLTVTSAQKNPTAFYLCASSADSVYGYTFGSGTRLTVV.

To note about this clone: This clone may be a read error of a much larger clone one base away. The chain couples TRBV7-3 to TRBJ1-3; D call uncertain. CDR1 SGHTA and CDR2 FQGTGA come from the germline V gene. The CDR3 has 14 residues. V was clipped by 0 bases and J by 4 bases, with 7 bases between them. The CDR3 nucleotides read TGTGCCAGCAGCTTAACAGGAGGAGGAAACACCATATATTTT. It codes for CASSLTGGGNTIYF.

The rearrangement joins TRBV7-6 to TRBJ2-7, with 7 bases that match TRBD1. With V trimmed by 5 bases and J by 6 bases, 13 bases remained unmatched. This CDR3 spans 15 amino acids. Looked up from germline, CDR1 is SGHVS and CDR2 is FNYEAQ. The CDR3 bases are TGTGCCAGCAGCCTAGAAGACAGGGTTACCTTCGAGCAGTACTTC. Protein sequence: CASSLEDRVTFEQYF.

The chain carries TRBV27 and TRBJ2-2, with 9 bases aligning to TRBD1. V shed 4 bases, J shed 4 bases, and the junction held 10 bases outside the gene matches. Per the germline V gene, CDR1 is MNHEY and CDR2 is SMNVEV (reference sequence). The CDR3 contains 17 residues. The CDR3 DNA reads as TGTGCCAGCAGTTCATTACAGGGGGCGTTTTCCACCGGGGAGCTGTTTTTT. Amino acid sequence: CASSSLQGAFSTGELFF.

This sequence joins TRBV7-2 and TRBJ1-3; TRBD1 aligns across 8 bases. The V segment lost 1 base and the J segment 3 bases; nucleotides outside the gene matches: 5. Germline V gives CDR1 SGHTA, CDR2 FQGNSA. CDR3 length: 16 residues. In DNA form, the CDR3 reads TGTGCCAGCAGCTTAGAAGGGACAGGAGGTGGAAACACCATATATTTT. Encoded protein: CASSLEGTGGGNTIYF.